The present TCR beta chain was sequenced within a study of blood T cell repertoires in COVID-19. Study-wide context: Material from acute and convalescent COVID-19 was sourced from the United States, Italy and Spain.

Trimming took off 6 bases at V and 0 bases at J, with 21 bases between the two ends. The CDR3 runs to 18 residues. The germline V gene has CDR1 SGDLS and CDR2 YYNGEE. Sequenced by immunoSEQ multiplex PCR; TCRdb stores in-frame clones only, minus some. This sample has under 350,000 clones, with around 90% found just once. Sample: peripheral blood. The receptor comes from a man over 45 with acute or convalescent COVID-19. The chain joins TRBV9 to TRBJ2-2; D is possibly TRBD2 (6 bases). The CDR3 coding sequence is TGTGCCAGCACCCCCTTTGGAGGGACCCGCACGAACACCGGGGAGCTGTTTTTT. Protein product: CASTPFGGTRTNTGELFF.